The 14 T cell receptor beta chains below all came from one sample that was sequenced in a study of regulatory T cells in long-lasting Graves disease. The sample's time point: persistent/refractory GD, antithyroid drugs over 5 years with positive TRAb. Extracted RNA from PBMCs served as the source of the TCR library. Sequencing libraries for TCR beta were prepared with iRepertoire HTBI primers and Arm-PCR of CDR3 regions. TCRdb reanalysed the multiplex PCR reads using MiXCR and keeps one entry per CDR3 protein. The profile shows more than 300,000 distinct CDR3 sequences, roughly 25% of them singletons. The sample in question was peripheral blood mononuclear cells (PBMCs), obtained when the disease was refractory, from a patient treated with antithyroid drugs. Receptors originate from a woman aged 40 to 50 with Graves disease.

This chain connects TRBV5-1 to TRBJ1-5; D is uncertain. The V gene's germline CDR1 is SGHRS and CDR2 YFSETQ. The CDR3 is 15 residues long. V lost 4 bases to trimming and J lost 5 bases, with 16 bases between them. The CDR3 DNA reads TGCGCCAGCAGCCGTTCGGGAGGGCCTGATCAGCCCCAGCATTTT. Translated, it gives CASSRSGGPDQPQHF.

This clonotype was detected ten times or more. The chain uses TRBV11-2 and TRBJ2-7; 9 bases align to TRBD1. Germline V gene data show CDR1 as SGHAT and CDR2 as FQNNGV. The V segment lost 6 bases and the J segment 0 bases; nucleotides outside the gene matches: 6. The CDR3 is 15 residues long. The CDR3 DNA sequence: TGTGCCAGCAGAACAGGGGGCCGTAGCTCCTACGAGCAGTACTTC. The encoded protein is CASRTGGRSSYEQYF.

This clonotype showed up many times. The chain uses TRBV28 and TRBJ2-7; D call uncertain. Trimming left V 6 bases short and J 2 bases short, with 14 bases between. This CDR3 region has 14 residues. CDR1 and CDR2 from the germline V gene are MDHEN and SYDVKM. CDR3: CASSVPGGTYEQYF. Written as DNA, the CDR3 is TGTGCCAGCAGCGTACCCGGCGGAACCTACGAGCAGTACTTC.

Worth noting for this clonotype: A clone one base away is much larger, so this may be a read error. This chain links TRBV11-3 with TRBJ1-1, with D possibly matching TRBD1 (5 bases). Germline V gives CDR1 SGHNT, CDR2 YENEEA. This CDR3 spans 14 amino acids. The CDR3: CASSLGRVNTGAFF. The CDR3 DNA sequence: TGTGCCAGCAGCTTGGGACGGGTGAACACTGGAGCTTTCTTT.

This rearrangement joins TRBV4-1 to TRBJ1-1; D unresolved. This CDR3 has 14 amino acids. Germline CDR1 MGHRA, CDR2 YSYEKL. V lost 0 bases and J lost 6, with 11 bases in between. Here the CDR3 reads CASSQDPGRAEAFF. In DNA, the CDR3 is TGCGCCAGCAGCCAAGATCCGGGAAGGGCTGAAGCTTTCTTT.

This clonotype appeared many times. The CDR3 DNA reads TGTGCCAGCAGCCCAGACTCTGGGGCCAACGTCCTGACTTTC. Translation gives CASSPDSGANVLTF. This rearrangement joins TRBV6-1 to TRBJ2-6, with no clear D. CDR1 and CDR2 (germline): MNHNS, SASEGT. The CDR3 covers 14 residues. V dropped 6 bases and J dropped 0 bases, with 6 bases sitting between them.

The rearrangement joins TRBV10-3 to TRBJ2-7; D call uncertain. Per germline, CDR1 ENHRY and CDR2 SYGVKD. The CDR3 has 12 amino acids. Trimming stripped 5 bases from V and 6 bases from J, with 11 bases between. CDR3: CAISTTSGEQYF. The CDR3 DNA is TGTGCCATCAGTACCACATCCGGCGAGCAGTACTTC.

This clonotype has ten or more counts. The chain joins TRBV11-2 to TRBJ2-7; 10 nucleotides match TRBD1. V trimming: 1 base; J trimming: 5 bases; junction bases outside the gene matches: 2. The CDR3 extends over 14 amino acids. The germline CDR1 and CDR2 sequences are SGHAT and FQNNGV. For the CDR3, the DNA is TGTGCCAGCAGCTTAGGGACAGGGGGTCACGAGCAGTACTTC. It translates to CASSLGTGGHEQYF.

The table lists this clonotype with many counts. J is TRBJ1-2 and V is TRBV2; D possibly corresponds to TRBD1 (6 bases). The germline gives CDR1 SNHLY, CDR2 FYNNEI. Trimming cost V 5 bases and J 7 bases, with 17 bases left between them. The CDR3 loop spans 14 amino acids. The CDR3 loop is CASSYRDMTGGYTF. The CDR3 nucleotides read TGTGCCAGCAGTTACCGGGACATGACTGGTGGCTACACCTTC.

The rearrangement joins TRBV7-9 to TRBJ2-7; D is undetermined. This CDR3 comprises 13 residues. Germline values: CDR1 SEHNR, CDR2 FQNEAQ (reference sequence). The germline V and J ends were trimmed by 6 bases and 4 bases, with 13 bases remaining between them. Here the CDR3 DNA reads TGTGCCAGCAGTCGAAATCAGGCGTACGAGCAGTACTTC. It codes for CASSRNQAYEQYF. Complete variable domain (other parts from reference TRBV7-9 and TRBJ2-7): DTGVSQNPRHKITKRGQNVTFRCDPISEHNRLYWYRQTLGQGPEFLTYFQNEAQLEKSRLLSDRFSAERPKGSFSTLEIQRTEQGDSAMYLCASSRNQAYEQYFGPGTRLTVT.

The J gene is TRBJ2-7, the V gene TRBV30; 7 positions agree with TRBD1. CDR1 and CDR2 (germline): GTSNPN, SVGIG (reference sequence). With V trimmed by 2 bases and J by 6 bases, 16 bases remained unmatched. The CDR3 runs to 16 residues. CDR3: CAWSRKGGQPLFEQYF. The CDR3 DNA reads TGTGCCTGGAGTCGGAAAGGGGGACAGCCGCTTTTCGAGCAGTACTTC.

The gene calls are TRBV6-4 and TRBJ2-7; TRBD1 matches 8 bases. The V segment lost 0 bases and the J segment 7 bases; nucleotides outside the gene matches: 11. CDR1 MRHNA and CDR2 SNTAGT come from the germline V gene. This CDR3 is 16 amino acids long. CDR3 coding DNA: TGTGCCAGCAGTGACTCGAAACTATCCAGGGGGCGGGAGCAGTACTTC. Translating gives CASSDSKLSRGREQYF.

This clonotype occurred once. Since a much larger clone is just one base distant, this may be a read error. V and J are TRBV29-1 and TRBJ2-5; D perhaps matches TRBD2 (6 bases). From germline, CDR1 is SQVTM and CDR2 ANQGSEA. The CDR3 length is 13 residues. The CDR3 DNA reads as TGCAGCGTTGAAGAGGTCGGAGGGGAGACCCAGAACTTC. It encodes CSVEEVGGETQNF.

At least ten counts were recorded for this clonotype. CDR3 bases: TGTGCCAGCAGTTGGGGACAGGGGACGGGAGAGCAGTACTTC. The encoded protein is CASSWGQGTGEQYF. The chain links TRBV28 to TRBJ2-7, with 10 bases identical to TRBD1. CDR1 is MDHEN, CDR2 SYDVKM, per germline. This CDR3 is 14 amino acids long. Germline trimming cut 4 bases from V and 7 bases from J; bases unmatched to any gene: 7.